This T cell receptor beta chain appears in the sequencing data of a study of T cell repertoires in cytomegalovirus infection. Study overall: Matching HLA type, along with CMV infection, was indicated by public TCR beta signatures. General study points: The study identified carriers of CMV plus the relevant HLA from cumulative public TCR beta family frequency.

This clonotype was observed many times. Antigen specificity is unknown. Each CDR3 protein gets one entry after TCRdb re-called the reads with MiXCR. The table lists 490,000 or so distinct CDR3 sequences, over 9% of them singletons. V dropped 2 bases and J dropped 10 bases, with 23 bases sitting between them. Germline values: CDR1 LGHNT, CDR2 FRNRAP. The CDR3 sequence is 16 residues long. This clonotype was obtained from a human donor in good health (CMV status not recorded). Some clones in this sample may be carry-over from other donors' samples. Input material: PBMCs. This chain joins TRBV12-5 and TRBJ1-1; TRBD1 might be the D (6 bases). The CDR3 loop is CASGLTPNQGPRGAFF. The CDR3 nucleotides are TGTGCTAGTGGTTTGACACCTAACCAGGGGCCCCGAGGAGCTTTCTTT.